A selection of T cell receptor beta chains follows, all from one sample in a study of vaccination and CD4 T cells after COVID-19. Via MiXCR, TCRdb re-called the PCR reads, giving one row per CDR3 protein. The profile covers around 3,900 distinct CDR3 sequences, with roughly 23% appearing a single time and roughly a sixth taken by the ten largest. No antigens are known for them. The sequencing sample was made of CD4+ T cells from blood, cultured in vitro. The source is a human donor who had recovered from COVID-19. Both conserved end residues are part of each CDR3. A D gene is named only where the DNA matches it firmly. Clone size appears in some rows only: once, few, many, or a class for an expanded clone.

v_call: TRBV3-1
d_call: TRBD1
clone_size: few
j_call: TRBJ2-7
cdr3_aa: CASAGGQGSYEQYF
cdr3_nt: TGTGCCAGCGCCGGGGGACAGGGTTCCTACGAGCAGTACTTC

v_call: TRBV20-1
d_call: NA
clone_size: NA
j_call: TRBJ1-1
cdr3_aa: CSAPGDSNTEAFF
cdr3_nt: TGCAGTGCTCCGGGAGATTCGAACACTGAAGCTTTCTTT

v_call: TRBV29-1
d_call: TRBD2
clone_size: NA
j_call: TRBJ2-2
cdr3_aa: CSVGRGTSGPPGELFF
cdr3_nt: TGCAGCGTTGGGAGAGGAACTAGCGGACCGCCCGGGGAGCTGTTTTTT

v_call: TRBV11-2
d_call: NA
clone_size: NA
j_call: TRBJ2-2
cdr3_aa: CASSERTLANTGELFF
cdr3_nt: TGTGCCAGCAGCGAGCGGACACTGGCGAACACCGGGGAGCTGTTTTTT

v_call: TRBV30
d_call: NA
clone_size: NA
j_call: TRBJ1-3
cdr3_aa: CAWSDSGNTIYF
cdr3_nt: TGTGCCTGGTCGGACTCTGGAAACACCATATATTTT

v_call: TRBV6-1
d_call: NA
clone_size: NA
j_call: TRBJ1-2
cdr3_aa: CASSEVSGTNYGYTF
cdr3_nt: TGTGCCAGCAGTGAAGTGTCAGGGACTAACTATGGCTACACCTTC

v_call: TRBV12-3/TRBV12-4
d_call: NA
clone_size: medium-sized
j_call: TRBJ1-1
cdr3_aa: CASSLGGSTEAFF
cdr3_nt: TGTGCCAGCAGTTTGGGAGGCTCCACTGAAGCTTTCTTT

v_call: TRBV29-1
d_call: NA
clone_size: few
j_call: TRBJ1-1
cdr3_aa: CSTIAGANTEAFF
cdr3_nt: TGCAGCACGATTGCAGGGGCGAACACTGAAGCTTTCTTT

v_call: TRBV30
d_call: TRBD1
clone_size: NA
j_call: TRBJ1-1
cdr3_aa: CAWSVTWKTGGANTEAFF
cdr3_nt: TGTGCCTGGAGTGTAACGTGGAAGACAGGGGGCGCGAACACTGAAGCTTTCTTT

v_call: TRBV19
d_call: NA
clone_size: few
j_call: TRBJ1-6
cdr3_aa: CASNPRGRGNSPLHF
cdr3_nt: TGTGCCAGTAACCCACGGGGGCGCGGGAATTCACCCCTCCACTTT

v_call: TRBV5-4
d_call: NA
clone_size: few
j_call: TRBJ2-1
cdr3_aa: CASSPPSHNEQFF
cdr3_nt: TGTGCCAGCAGCCCCCCGTCGCACAATGAGCAGTTCTTC

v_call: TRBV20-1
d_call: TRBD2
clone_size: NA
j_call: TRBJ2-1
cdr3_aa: CSGGKTSGDNEQFF
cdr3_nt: TGCAGCGGGGGGAAGACTAGCGGGGACAATGAGCAGTTCTTC

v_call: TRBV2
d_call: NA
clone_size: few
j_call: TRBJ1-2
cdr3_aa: CASSADFGYTF
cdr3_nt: TGTGCCAGCAGTGCAGATTTTGGCTACACCTTC

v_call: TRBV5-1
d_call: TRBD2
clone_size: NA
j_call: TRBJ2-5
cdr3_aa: CASSLRGGGEETQYF
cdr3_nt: TGCGCCAGCAGCTTACGTGGGGGAGGGGAAGAGACCCAGTACTTC

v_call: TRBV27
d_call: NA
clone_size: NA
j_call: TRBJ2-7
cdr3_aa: CASSLSSGTVLYEQYF
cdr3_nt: TGTGCCAGCAGTCTCTCCTCCGGGACTGTACTCTACGAGCAGTACTTC

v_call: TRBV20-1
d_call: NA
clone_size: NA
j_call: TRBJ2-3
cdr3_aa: CSAGPTGTSTDTQYF
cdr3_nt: TGCAGTGCTGGCCCTACAGGGACGAGTACAGATACGCAGTATTTT

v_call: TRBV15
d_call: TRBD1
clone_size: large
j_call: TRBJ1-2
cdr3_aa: CATSTPGQGARGYTF
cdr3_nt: TGTGCCACCAGCACTCCGGGACAGGGGGCGCGTGGCTACACCTTC

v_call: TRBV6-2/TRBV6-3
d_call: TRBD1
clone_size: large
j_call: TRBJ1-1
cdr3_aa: CASSYLGGQIAEAFF
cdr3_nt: TGTGCCAGCAGCTACCTTGGGGGACAGATCGCTGAAGCTTTCTTT

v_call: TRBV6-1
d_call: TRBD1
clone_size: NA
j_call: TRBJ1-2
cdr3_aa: CTSSGTAVNYGYTF
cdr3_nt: TGTACCAGCAGTGGGACAGCCGTCAACTATGGCTACACCTTC

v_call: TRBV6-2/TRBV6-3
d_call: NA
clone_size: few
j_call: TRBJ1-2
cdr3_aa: CASSLGRTNYGYTF
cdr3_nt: TGTGCCAGCAGTTTGGGACGGACTAACTATGGCTACACCTTC

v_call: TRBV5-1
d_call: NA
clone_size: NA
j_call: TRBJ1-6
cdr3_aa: CASSLAFLGDSPLHF
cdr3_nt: TGCGCCAGCAGCTTGGCCTTTTTGGGTGATTCACCCCTCCACTTT

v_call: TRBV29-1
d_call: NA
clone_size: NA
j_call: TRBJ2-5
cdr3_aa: CSVGLSLETQYF
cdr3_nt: TGCAGCGTTGGTTTGAGTTTGGAGACCCAGTACTTC

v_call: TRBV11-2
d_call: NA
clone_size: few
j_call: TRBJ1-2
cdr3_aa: CASSLDARVNYGYTF
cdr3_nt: TGTGCCAGCAGCTTAGATGCCCGGGTTAACTATGGCTACACCTTC

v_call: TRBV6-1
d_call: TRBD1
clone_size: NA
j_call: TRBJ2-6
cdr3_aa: CASSKGQGRRSGANVLTF
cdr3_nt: TGTGCCAGCAGCAAGGGACAGGGTCGGCGGTCTGGGGCCAACGTCCTGACTTTC